The 11 T cell receptor beta chains listed next were all sequenced from one sample in a study of radiotherapy plus CTLA-4 blockade in lung cancer. Libraries were prepared by immunoSEQ multiplex PCR; TCRdb keeps only in-frame clonotypes and omits some of them. This sample yields approximately 85,000 clones, of which about 90% are seen a single time; 2% to 2.5% belongs to the top ten. The sequencing here drew on peripheral blood, taken from a patient treated with radiotherapy plus ipilimumab. These receptors were taken from a human donor with non-small cell lung cancer who had a partial response to radiotherapy plus ipilimumab.

V gene TRBV19 combines with J gene TRBJ1-2; D is unclear. Germline V gene data show CDR1 as LNHDA and CDR2 as SQIVND (reference sequence). The CDR3 sequence is 13 residues long. The V gene lost 6 bases and the J gene lost 4 bases, with 12 bases spanning the gap. The CDR3, as DNA: TGTGCCAGTAGCCAACAAATAGCCTATGGCTACACCTTC. Protein: CASSQQIAYGYTF.

The chain combines TRBV19 with TRBJ2-5; maybe TRBD2 (6 bases). The CDR3 runs 14 residues. The ends were cut back, 3 bases at V and 4 bases at J, with 12 bases in the middle. Germline values: CDR1 LNHDA, CDR2 SQIVND (reference sequence). The CDR3 sequence is CASSIWRDPETQYF. CDR3 DNA: TGTGCCAGTAGTATTTGGCGGGACCCAGAGACCCAGTACTTC. Supplemented by reference TRBV19 and TRBJ2-5, the full variable domain reads DGGITQSPKYLFRKEGQNVTLSCEQNLNHDAMYWYRQDPGQGLRLIYYSQIVNDFQKGDIAEGYSVSREKKESFPLTVTSAQKNPTAFYLCASSIWRDPETQYFGPGTRLLVL.

In the case of this clone: At one end, the junction sequence differs from germline, possibly due to a read error. Distinct nucleotide sequences in the sample also encode this CDR3. V is TRBV5-1 and J is TRBJ1-1; TRBD1 agrees at 11 bases. This CDR3 region has 18 residues. CDR1 and CDR2 (germline): SGHRS, YFSETQ. The CDR3 sequence is CASSLPGQGGPLNTEAFF. The CDR3 DNA follows: TGCGCCAGCAGCTTACCGGGACAGGGGGGGCCTCTGAACACCGAAGCTTTCTTT.

The chain couples TRBV9 to TRBJ1-1, with D perhaps matching TRBD1 (6 bases). V lost 1 base and J 4 bases, leaving 14 bases between the germline ends. Germline V gene sequence: CDR1 SGDLS, CDR2 YYNGEE. The CDR3 sequence is 15 residues long. The CDR3 loop reads CASSVLAQGSTEAFF. Written as DNA, the CDR3 is TGTGCCAGCAGCGTACTCGCCCAGGGGAGCACTGAAGCTTTCTTT.

On this clone itself: An end of the junction does not agree with germline; a read error may underlie this. This chain links TRBV7-7 with TRBJ2-3; 9 nucleotides align to TRBD2. This CDR3 has 15 residues. Germline CDR1 SSHAT, CDR2 FNYEAQ (reference sequence). CDR3 sequence (DNA): TGTGCTAGCAGCTTGGGCGCGGGAGGGACAGATACGCAGTATTTT. Residues: CASSLGAGGTDTQYF. Full variable domain (remainder filled in from reference TRBV7-7 and TRBJ2-3): GAGVSQSPRYKVTKRGQDVTLRCDPISSHATLYWYQQALGQGPEFLTYFNYEAQPDKSGLPSDRFSAERPEGSISTLTIQRTEQRDSAMYRCASSLGAGGTDTQYFGPGTRLTVL.

This rearrangement joins TRBV25-1 to TRBJ2-6, with D perhaps matching TRBD1 (6 bases). CDR3 length: 16 residues. Trimming removed 4 bases at V and 0 bases at J, with 10 bases between. Germline V gene data show CDR1 as MGHDK and CDR2 as SYGVNS. The CDR3 loop is CASSARQDSGANVLTF. Here the CDR3 DNA reads TGTGCCAGCAGTGCCCGACAGGACTCTGGGGCCAACGTCCTGACTTTC.

The chain employs TRBV29-1 and TRBJ2-1; a weak D match, TRBD1 (5 bases). Germline CDR1 SQVTM, CDR2 ANQGSEA. The CDR3 length is 14 residues. The V end lost 6 bases, the J end lost 0 bases, and 12 bases lay between the germline ends. The CDR3, as DNA: TGCAGCGTATTCAGGGTATTCTCCTACAATGAGCAGTTCTTC. It translates to CSVFRVFSYNEQFF.

This clone appeared a single time. V gene TRBV30 combines with J gene TRBJ2-5; no firm D call. Germline assignment: CDR1 GTSNPN and CDR2 SVGIG (reference sequence). Trimming left V 4 bases short and J 5 bases short, with 8 bases between. The CDR3 has 11 amino acids. The DNA for the CDR3 is TGTGCCTGGACTAGTCTGGAGACCCAGTACTTC. Protein product: CAWTSLETQYF.

This chain joins TRBV30 and TRBJ2-6; tentative D call: TRBD1 (6 bases). The CDR3 is 16 amino acids. The V end lost 2 bases, the J end lost 2 bases, and 13 bases lay between the germline ends. Germline CDR1 is GTSNPN and CDR2 is SVGIG (reference sequence). This CDR3 is CAWSLGSGAGANVLTF. The CDR3 nucleotides are TGTGCCTGGAGTTTAGGATCAGGGGCTGGGGCCAACGTCCTGACTTTC.

The chain employs TRBV28 and TRBJ2-6, with D unresolved. V was pared by 8 bases and J by 0 bases, with 5 bases between. The CDR3 is made up of 13 amino acids. The germline V gene has CDR1 MDHEN and CDR2 SYDVKM. In nucleotides, the CDR3 is TGTGCCAGCTATTTCTCTGGGGCCAACGTCCTGACTTTC. It is translated as CASYFSGANVLTF.

The gene calls are TRBV2 and TRBJ2-5; D ambiguous. TRBJ2-7 explains the end of the DNA better; the J call may be wrong. CDR3 length: 14 amino acids. Germline V gives CDR1 SNHLY, CDR2 FYNNEI. CDR3 sequence reads: CASTEDTTAYEQYF. CDR3 coding DNA: TGTGCCAGCACCGAGGATACTACCGCCTACGAGCAGTACTTC.